The present entry profiles one T cell receptor beta chain with its context. Its antigen specificity is not known. No base quality information exists; no much larger clone differs at one position. This sample was taken from a study of blood T cell repertoires in COVID-19 (dated by TCRdb to 2020 to 2022). About the full investigation: Collaborator samples came from the United States, Italy and Spain and covered acute and convalescent phases of COVID-19. Sample metadata almost always included a de-identified subject ID, COVID-19 status, age in years and sex. The material from the prospective study consisted of cDNA or gDNA derived from T cells, B-cell-depleted T cells, or PBMCs. The repertoires were released in a freely available public database intended as a resource for research on the immune response to SARS-CoV-2. The samples were drawn from two sources: the first 160 participants of the ongoing ImmuneRACE study, and 1,200 or so subjects contributed by 6 global collaborators. Where available, HLA class I and class II types were obtained from metadata supplied by the sample provider rather than from assay-based typing. Deeply sampled blood TCRbeta repertoires from subjects exposed to, actively infected with, or recovered from COVID-19 were included in the dataset.

TCRbeta CDR3 regions were amplified from genomic DNA using the immunoSEQ Assay, a bias-controlled multiplex PCR. The authors' analysis ran thus. The number of nucleated cells in each sample was estimated from the amplification of reference gene primers within the assay. Sequence reads were collapsed and filtered to measure the absolute abundance of every unique TCRbeta CDR3 rearrangement. For each sample, productive Simpson clonality was calculated by taking the square root of Simpson's diversity index across productive rearrangements. Held by TCRdb, this immuneACCESS table contains in-frame sequences only and omits some clones. Under half of the omission traces to an unresolved V gene where checked; the cause of the rest is unknown. V and J calls and clone size come straight from that table; D and trimming were deduced from the DNA. This sample has about 160,000 clones in its table, and about 86% of those were observed once. The top ten constitute 3.5% to 4.5% of the sample.

For this chain, trimming is 1 base at the V end and 1 base at the J end, and the number of junction bases without a gene match is 7. Reading the germline V gene gives CDR1 SGHTA and CDR2 FQGNSA. From cysteine to phenylalanine, the CDR3 is 17 amino acids long. Solely the CDR3 DNA is kept, with 51 bases framed from the first base. Overall study results and their limits: How much clinical and demographic metadata was included differed by source and by participant, and the metadata was provided uncurated.

Whole blood was collected in K2EDTA tubes by collaborating institutions according to the institutions' own protocols. For TCRbeta analysis, collaborators shipped samples as frozen whole blood, isolated PBMCs, or DNA extracted from either of those sample types. The chain employs TRBV7-2 and TRBJ2-3; the central 8 bases match TRBD2. The source of this sequence is a woman in her seventies with acute or convalescent COVID-19. Sequencing used peripheral blood. The DNA reads TGTGCCAGCAGCTTAGTATACCGGGGGGGTCGCACAGATACGCAGTATTTT. Translated, it reads CASSLVYRGGRTDTQYF.